The next 31 T cell receptor beta chains were all read from a single sample in a study of shared clonotypes between healthy human individuals. This table comes from immunoSEQ multiplex PCR, and its TCRdb copy is limited to in-frame clones, with some not included. The table includes some 1,100,000 clones, 75% to 85% detected once. The sequenced material came from memory CD4+ T cells from PBMCs. The subset: CD45RA-negative fraction. The source of these receptors is a man younger than 35 in good health. Some clones in this sample may be carry-over from other donors' samples.

In this sample, this clone turned up many times. This sample includes further DNA sequences coding for the same CDR3. The chain recombines TRBV7-9 with TRBJ1-2; 10 bases match TRBD1. Trimming removed 0 bases from V and 6 bases from J; junction bases left unmatched: 1. Germline-derived CDR1 and CDR2 are SEHNR and FQNEAQ (reference sequence). The CDR3 has 14 amino acids. The CDR3 protein is CASSLAGTGDGYTF. The CDR3, as DNA: TGTGCCAGCAGCTTAGCGGGGACAGGGGATGGCTACACCTTC.

V is TRBV25-1 and J is TRBJ2-5; TRBD2 agrees at 8 bases. Near its end, the DNA agrees better with TRBJ2-7, so the J call may be wrong. The CDR3 is 16 residues long. Germline V CDR1 and CDR2: MGHDK, SYGVNS. This CDR3 is CASSHGRAIWDYEQYF. CDR3 sequence (DNA): TGTGCCAGCAGTCACGGGAGGGCTATCTGGGACTACGAGCAGTACTTC.

This clone has more than one count but fewer than ten. The J gene is TRBJ1-2, the V gene TRBV7-2; a weak D match, TRBD1 (6 bases). Per the germline V gene, CDR1 is SGHTA and CDR2 is FQGNSA. This CDR3 is built from 13 residues. Trimming left V 5 bases short and J 4 bases short, with 11 bases between. The CDR3 loop is CASSLGTSYGYTF. In DNA form, the CDR3 reads TGTGCCAGCAGCCTAGGGACAAGCTATGGCTACACCTTC.

V and J are TRBV5-4 and TRBJ2-3; D is perhaps TRBD2 (5 bases). This CDR3 has 17 residues. Germline lookup yields CDR1 SGHNT and CDR2 YYREEE (reference sequence). Trimming stripped 4 bases from V and 4 bases from J, with 22 bases between. The CDR3 DNA reads as TGTGCCAGCAGCCCGAGATCCGGGCCCCGCGGGCCAGATACGCAGTATTTT. Translated: CASSPRSGPRGPDTQYF.

This rearrangement joins TRBV29-1 to TRBJ2-1; TRBD1 matches 9 bases. The germline CDR1 and CDR2 sequences are SQVTM and ANQGSEA. The CDR3 is made up of 14 amino acids. With 6 bases clipped from V and 3 bases from J, the junction kept 6 bases outside the gene matches. The CDR3 is CSVLGTGFYNEQFF. The CDR3 region has the DNA TGCAGCGTCCTCGGGACAGGGTTCTACAATGAGCAGTTCTTC.

The chain links TRBV10-3 to TRBJ2-2; D might be TRBD2 (5 bases). The CDR3 length is 15 residues. Germline V gene data show CDR1 as ENHRY and CDR2 as SYGVKD. Between the trimmed V and J ends, which lost 2 bases and 2 bases, there was a span of 9 bases. CDR3 bases: TGTGCCATCAGTGAGACCGGGATAAACACCGGGGAGCTGTTTTTT. Protein: CAISETGINTGELFF.

This rearrangement joins TRBV28 to TRBJ2-7, with unresolved D. The CDR3 covers 15 residues. The germline gives CDR1 MDHEN, CDR2 SYDVKM. The V gene lost 6 bases and the J gene lost 3 bases, with 18 bases spanning the gap. CDR3 sequence reads: CASRYDPTSVYEQYF. CDR3 nucleotide sequence: TGTGCCAGCAGATACGACCCAACCTCCGTCTACGAGCAGTACTTC.

On this clone itself: This is likely an artifact of a read error, given a far larger clone one base away. V and J are TRBV5-4 and TRBJ2-2, with a tentative D call TRBD1 (5 bases). The length of the CDR3 is 13 residues. Trimming pared 5 bases from V and 5 bases from J, leaving 10 bases between. Germline V CDR1 and CDR2: SGHNT, YYREEE (reference sequence). CDR3 protein: CASRGRRTGELFF. For the CDR3, the DNA is TGTGCCAGCAGGGGGCGCCGGACCGGGGAGCTGTTTTTT.

This clone showed up just once. The sample contains more than one DNA sequence encoding this CDR3. J is TRBJ2-5 and V is TRBV20-1; no definite D call. From germline, CDR1 is DFQATT and CDR2 SNEGSKA (reference sequence). This CDR3 contains 11 residues. V lost 6 bases and J 2 bases, leaving 7 bases between the germline ends. CDR3 nucleotides: TGCAGTGCAGTGGGGCAAGAGACCCAGTACTTC. Encoded protein: CSAVGQETQYF.

V is TRBV5-8 and J is TRBJ1-5; 8 nucleotides align to TRBD1. The CDR3 is 20 amino acids. Unmatched junction bases numbered 18, after V lost 4 bases and J lost 0 bases. Germline loops: CDR1 SGHTS, CDR2 YDEGEE. The CDR3 DNA is TGTGCCAGCAGCGTGGGGCCGGGACAGGCCTTCCTCTATAGCAATCAGCCCCAGCATTTT. This gives the protein CASSVGPGQAFLYSNQPQHF.

The rearrangement joins TRBV29-1 to TRBJ2-1; 10 nucleotides match TRBD2. Trimming cost V 5 bases and J 3 bases; bases outside gene matches: 10. This CDR3 spans 16 amino acids. Germline-derived CDR1 and CDR2 are SQVTM and ANQGSEA. CDR3 sequence reads: CSVRLGVAGGYNEQFF. The DNA of the CDR3 is TGCAGCGTTCGATTGGGGGTAGCGGGAGGCTACAATGAGCAGTTCTTC.

This rearrangement joins TRBV5-1 to TRBJ1-2; D remains ambiguous. This CDR3 comprises 12 residues. V dropped 2 bases and J dropped 6 bases, with 8 bases sitting between them. Germline CDR1 reads SGHRS; CDR2 reads YFSETQ. The CDR3 loop reads CASSFDRNGYTF. CDR3 in DNA: TGCGCCAGCAGCTTTGATAGGAATGGCTACACCTTC.

This clone turned up a few times. V usage is TRBV2 and J usage is TRBJ1-2; possible D gene TRBD1, 6 bases. Germline lookup yields CDR1 SNHLY and CDR2 FYNNEI. This CDR3 has 15 amino acids. Trimming removed 7 bases at V and 0 bases at J, with 15 bases between. Written as DNA, the CDR3 is TGTGCCAGCACCCAATTCGGGACAACTAACTATGGCTACACCTTC. It translates to CASTQFGTTNYGYTF.

The chain recombines TRBV10-3 with TRBJ1-2; D might be TRBD1 (5 bases). Germline V lookup: CDR1 ENHRY, CDR2 SYGVKD. Deletions cut 3 bases from V and 3 bases from J, with 17 bases between. The CDR3 consists of 16 residues. CDR3 bases: TGTGCCATCAGTGATTCGGGCGGGGGATCGGACTATGGCTACACCTTC. It is translated as CAISDSGGGSDYGYTF.

V usage is TRBV7-9 and J usage is TRBJ2-3; 7 bases line up with TRBD2. CDR1 and CDR2 from the germline V gene are SEHNR and FQNEAQ (reference sequence). V lost 6 bases to trimming and J lost 4 bases; unmatched junction nucleotides: 7. The CDR3 spans 14 residues. The CDR3 DNA reads as TGTGCCAGCAGTCAGGGCGGGAGTGCAGATACGCAGTATTTT. Amino acids: CASSQGGSADTQYF.

This clone has just a few counts. This rearrangement joins TRBV7-9 to TRBJ1-1; D is uncertain. CDR1 and CDR2 from the germline V gene are SEHNR and FQNEAQ (reference sequence). The CDR3 runs to 14 residues. The V and J ends lost 6 bases and 4 bases respectively, with 15 bases between them. CDR3: CASSQQVLATEAFF. The CDR3 nucleotides read TGTGCCAGCAGTCAGCAGGTTCTGGCCACTGAAGCTTTCTTT.

This clone was seen only once. The chain uses TRBV15 and TRBJ1-2, with 9 bases matching TRBD1. With 5 bases clipped from V and 8 bases from J, the junction kept 9 bases outside the gene matches. The germline CDR1 and CDR2 sequences are LNHNV and YYDKDF (reference sequence). The CDR3 is 14 amino acids. The DNA of the CDR3 is TGTGCCACCAGCCCTTGGGACAGGGTTGAGGGCTACACCTTC. Encoded protein: CATSPWDRVEGYTF.

This clone showed up just once. This specimen includes other DNA sequences encoding the same CDR3. This chain joins TRBV29-1 and TRBJ1-1, with D possibly matching TRBD1 (5 bases). V lost 7 bases, J lost 0 bases, and 9 bases lay in between. The CDR3 is made up of 12 amino acids. The germline gives CDR1 SQVTM, CDR2 ANQGSEA. The CDR3 DNA reads as TGCAGCGCGGGACTCCTGAACACTGAAGCTTTCTTT. It specifies CSAGLLNTEAFF. Full variable domain (remainder filled in from reference TRBV29-1 and TRBJ1-1): SAVISQKPSRDICQRGTSLTIQCQVDSQVTMMFWYRQQPGQSLTLIATANQGSEATYESGFVIDKFPISRPNLTFSTLTVSNMSPEDSSIYLCSAGLLNTEAFFGQGTRLTVV.

V and J are TRBV12-5 and TRBJ2-4, with TRBD1 matching 7 bases. Germline V CDR1 and CDR2: LGHNT, FRNRAP. This CDR3 spans 16 amino acids. J gave up 0 bases and V 5 bases, and 7 bases lay outside the gene matches. The CDR3 protein is CASGPGQALAKNIQYF. In DNA, the CDR3 is TGTGCTAGTGGTCCTGGACAGGCCCTAGCCAAAAACATTCAGTACTTC.

This chain joins TRBV4-1 and TRBJ1-1, with D possibly matching TRBD1 (5 bases). CDR1 MGHRA and CDR2 YSYEKL come from the germline V gene. The CDR3 length is 16 residues. The V gene lost 5 bases and the J gene lost 4 bases, with 20 bases spanning the gap. The CDR3 region is CASSSTRGLGGTEAFF. Here the CDR3 DNA reads TGCGCCAGCAGCTCGACGCGGGGCTTGGGGGGCACTGAAGCTTTCTTT.

The CDR3 bases are TGTGCCAGCAGTTCCCGCTGGGCTAATGAAAAACTGTTTTTT. It yields the protein CASSSRWANEKLFF. The gene calls are TRBV27 and TRBJ1-4, with D uncertain. Germline V gene lookup returns CDR1 MNHEY and CDR2 SMNVEV (reference sequence). The CDR3 covers 14 residues. Trimming cost V 4 bases and J 3 bases, with 9 bases left between them.

The chain carries TRBV14 and TRBJ2-7; TRBD2 matches at 11 bases. The CDR3 length is 15 residues. Per germline, CDR1 SGHDN and CDR2 FVKESK. Trimming removed 5 bases from V and 5 bases from J; junction bases left unmatched: 8. CDR3 DNA sequence: TGTGCCAGCAGCAAGCTAGCGGGAGGCCTAAACGAGCAGTACTTC. It yields the protein CASSKLAGGLNEQYF. Using reference TRBV14 and TRBJ2-7 for the parts outside the CDR3, the full variable domain is EAGVTQFPSHSVIEKGQTVTLRCDPISGHDNLYWYRRVMGKEIKFLLHFVKESKQDESGMPNNRFLAERTGGTYSTLKVQPAELEDSGVYFCASSKLAGGLNEQYFGPGTRLTVT.

In the case of this clone: A much larger clone is a single base away; this may be a read error. Other DNA sequences in the same sample also yield this CDR3. The J gene is TRBJ2-1, the V gene TRBV7-9; 9 bases match TRBD2. J lost 0 bases, V lost 4 bases, and 1 base had no gene match. The CDR3 extends over 15 amino acids. Germline values: CDR1 SEHNR, CDR2 FQNEAQ (reference sequence). The CDR3 bases are TGTGCCAGCAGCTCACTAGCGGGCTCCTACAATGAGCAGTTCTTC. This gives the protein CASSSLAGSYNEQFF.

This clone was detected a few times. Here the CDR3 DNA reads TGCGCCAGCAGCTTGGAGGGCCATAGCAATCAGCCCCAGCATTTT. This gives the protein CASSLEGHSNQPQHF. The J gene is TRBJ1-5, the V gene TRBV5-1; D gene ambiguous. CDR3 length equals 15 residues. Trimming removed 0 bases at V and 0 bases at J, with 7 bases between. The germline gives CDR1 SGHRS, CDR2 YFSETQ.

V and J are TRBV28 and TRBJ2-1; 8 nucleotides agree with TRBD2. The CDR3 extends over 15 amino acids. Unmatched junction bases numbered 5, after V lost 7 bases and J lost 0 bases. CDR1 MDHEN and CDR2 SYDVKM come from the germline V gene. The CDR3 nucleotides read TGTGCCAGCACCCGACTAGCGAACTCCTACAATGAGCAGTTCTTC. This gives the protein CASTRLANSYNEQFF.

In nucleotides, the CDR3 is TGTGCCATCAGGGCGGACAGGGGTACAGATACGCAGTATTTT. It codes for CAIRADRGTDTQYF. The chain carries TRBV10-3 and TRBJ2-3; TRBD1 aligns across 9 bases. The CDR3 length is 14 residues. Per the germline V gene, CDR1 is ENHRY and CDR2 is SYGVKD. Trimming removed 6 bases from V and 3 bases from J; junction bases left unmatched: 4.

The rearrangement joins TRBV29-1 to TRBJ2-1; possibly TRBD1 or TRBD2 for D (5 bases each). The CDR3 runs 17 residues. Germline assignment: CDR1 SQVTM and CDR2 ANQGSEA. Deletions cut 1 base from V and 3 bases from J, with 19 bases between. The CDR3 spells CSVEAGGGGFGYNEQFF. CDR3 DNA: TGCAGCGTTGAAGCTGGGGGTGGCGGATTCGGCTACAATGAGCAGTTCTTC.

The V gene is TRBV13, the J gene TRBJ1-2; D not resolved. Deletions cut 1 base from V and 8 bases from J, with 23 bases between. Germline V gene data show CDR1 as PRHDT and CDR2 as FYEKMQ (reference sequence). This CDR3 region has 17 residues. The CDR3 loop is CASSLAYGQAGPGGYTF. CDR3 nucleotide sequence: TGTGCCAGCAGCTTAGCTTACGGTCAGGCTGGCCCCGGGGGCTACACCTTC.

The chain recombines TRBV20-1 with TRBJ1-2; the match to TRBD1 covers 7 bases. The CDR3 contains 11 residues. V shed 7 bases and J 4 bases; nucleotides not matched to a gene: 3. Germline CDR1 and CDR2: DFQATT and SNEGSKA (reference sequence). CDR3 sequence (DNA): TGCAGTGGGGGACAGTTCTATGGCTACACCTTC. It specifies CSGGQFYGYTF.

This clone was observed a handful of times. The rearrangement uses TRBV14 and TRBJ1-4; 8 bases align to TRBD1. The length of the CDR3 is 16 residues. V was pared by 0 bases and J by 8 bases, with 8 bases of the junction left unmatched. Germline CDR1 is SGHDN and CDR2 is FVKESK. CDR3 protein: CASSQEGQAAGEKLFF. The DNA of the CDR3 is TGTGCCAGCAGCCAAGAGGGACAGGCTGCCGGGGAAAAACTGTTTTTT.

The chain joins TRBV2 to TRBJ1-4, with TRBD1 matching over 8 bases. The CDR3 runs to 15 residues. V lost 6 bases and J lost 6; bases outside the gene matches: 9. The germline V gene has CDR1 SNHLY and CDR2 FYNNEI. The CDR3 is CASSPGQGHDEKLFF. The CDR3 region has the DNA TGTGCCAGCAGCCCAGGACAGGGACACGATGAAAAACTGTTTTTT. The complete variable domain, with remaining parts taken from reference TRBV2 and TRBJ1-4, reads EPEVTQTPSHQVTQMGQEVILRCVPISNHLYFYWYRQILGQKVEFLVSFYNNEISEKSEIFDDQFSVERPDGSNFTLKIRSTKLEDSAMYFCASSPGQGHDEKLFFGSGTQLSVL.